These 13 T cell receptor beta chains were all obtained from the same sample, sequenced in a study of CD8 T cells in ankylosing spondylitis. Study-wide findings and caveats: A TCR beta motif of about 8 highly homologous variants seemed to mark ankylosing spondylitis blood.

TCRdb recomputed calls from the 5' RACE reads with MiXCR, one row per CDR3 protein. The table has around 490,000 distinct CDR3 sequences, 5.3% seen once. Their specific antigens are unknown. The specimen was blood, either unsorted or a sorted T cell fraction (not recorded which). The receptors were sampled from a male donor with ankylosing spondylitis.

This clonotype has ten or more counts. J is TRBJ2-5 and V is TRBV12-3 or TRBV12-4; 8 nucleotides agree with TRBD2. V was clipped by 6 bases and J by 5 bases; unmatched bases: 8. The CDR3 runs to 14 residues. The CDR3 sequence: CASSQVPGGETQYF. For the CDR3, the DNA is TGTGCCAGCAGCCAAGTACCGGGAGGGGAGACCCAGTACTTC.

This clonotype was seen repeatedly, ten times or more. This chain uses TRBV4-3 with TRBJ2-1; D is uncertain. V was trimmed by 1 base and J by 1 base, leaving 8 bases between them. The CDR3 is made up of 15 amino acids. Germline CDR1 reads LGHNA; CDR2 reads YSLEER. CDR3 in DNA: TGCGCCAGCAGCCAAGGGCCCATATCCTACAATGAGCAGTTCTTC. Protein product: CASSQGPISYNEQFF.

This clonotype was counted ten times or more. CDR3 protein: CASSRDRGPNTEAFF. The CDR3 DNA reads TGCGCCAGCAGTAGGGACAGGGGGCCGAACACTGAAGCTTTCTTT. This chain joins TRBV4-3 and TRBJ1-1, with 12 bases fitting TRBD1. Germline trimming cut 6 bases from V and 1 base from J; bases unmatched to any gene: 3. This CDR3 has 15 residues. Germline V gene data show CDR1 as LGHNA and CDR2 as YSLEER.

About this clonotype itself: This sequence may be a read error, since a much larger clone differs from it by one base. V and J are TRBV4-3 and TRBJ2-5, with TRBD1 identical over 8 bases. V lost 0 bases to trimming and J lost 4 bases; unmatched junction nucleotides: 7. The CDR3 runs 16 residues. CDR1 and CDR2 (germline): LGHNA, YSLEER. The CDR3 loop is CASSQDLSTGGETQYF. CDR3 sequence (DNA): TGCGCCAGCAGCCAAGATCTTAGCACAGGGGGAGAGACCCAGTACTTC.

This clonotype was seen at least ten times. The gene calls are TRBV7-9 and TRBJ1-1, with a possible D match to TRBD1 (6 bases). V lost 11 bases and J lost 6, with 19 bases in between. This CDR3 contains 13 residues. Germline CDR1 reads SEHNR; CDR2 reads FQNEAQ (reference sequence). The CDR3: CAWTGGAGAEAFF. The CDR3 region has the DNA TGTGCCTGGACTGGGGGGGCAGGCGCTGAAGCTTTCTTT.

This clonotype was counted at least ten times. The chain links TRBV25-1 to TRBJ2-5; D gene unclear. CDR3 size: 14 residues. Germline CDR1 and CDR2: MGHDK and SYGVNS. The V end lost 1 base, the J end lost 6 bases, and 12 bases lay between the germline ends. The CDR3 DNA follows: TGTGCCAGCAGTGAATTTCATGGTATTAAGACCCAGTACTTC. It codes for CASSEFHGIKTQYF.

This clonotype was counted ten times or more. The chain uses TRBV20-1 and TRBJ2-7; the D is unclear. The ends were cut back, 6 bases at V and 4 bases at J, with 10 bases in the middle. CDR3 length equals 11 residues. Germline V gives CDR1 DFQATT, CDR2 SNEGSKA (reference sequence). The CDR3 DNA reads TGCAGTGCCAGACTGATTTACGAGCAGTACTTC. This encodes CSARLIYEQYF.

This clonotype was counted many times. CDR3 nucleotides: TGTGCCAGCAGTTACCTCAGGGGAGATACGCAGTATTTT. Translated, it gives CASSYLRGDTQYF. The chain employs TRBV6-5 and TRBJ2-3; perhaps TRBD1 as D (6 bases). Looked up from germline, CDR1 is MNHEY and CDR2 is SVGAGI. V lost 2 bases and J 5 bases, leaving 8 bases between the germline ends. This CDR3 is built from 13 residues.

Ten or more counts support this clonotype. The rearrangement links TRBV6-2 or TRBV6-3 to TRBJ1-1; 8 nucleotides align to TRBD1. The CDR3 is 20 amino acids. V shed 0 bases and J 5 bases; nucleotides not matched to a gene: 20. Germline-derived CDR1 and CDR2 are MNHEY and SVGEGT. CDR3 nucleotide sequence: TGTGCCAGCAGTTACTCGAACTCGGCGGGTCCCCAGGGGGCGGTAACTGAAGCTTTCTTT. This gives the protein CASSYSNSAGPQGAVTEAFF.

This clonotype showed up many times. The chain has TRBV29-1 and TRBJ1-1, with D perhaps matching TRBD1 (6 bases). CDR3 length: 12 residues. The ends were cut back, 4 bases at V and 7 bases at J, with 13 bases in the middle. Germline loops: CDR1 SQVTM, CDR2 ANQGSEA. CDR3 bases: TGCAGCGTTGTAGGGGGGAGTCTTGAAGCTTTCTTT. Translating gives CSVVGGSLEAFF.

This clonotype was observed a handful of times. The rearrangement joins TRBV3-1 to TRBJ2-3; D is ambiguous. The CDR3 consists of 11 residues. Looked up from germline, CDR1 is LGHDT and CDR2 is YNNKEL (reference sequence). Deletions cut 8 bases from V and 4 bases from J, with 7 bases between. CDR3 coding DNA: TGTGCCAGCGGTGGGTCAGATACGCAGTATTTT. Protein: CASGGSDTQYF.

This clonotype was observed many times. V usage is TRBV6-2 or TRBV6-3 and J usage is TRBJ2-5; 13 nucleotides match TRBD2. The CDR3 length is 16 residues. V shed 5 bases, J shed 3 bases, and the junction held 6 bases outside the gene matches. Germline CDR1 and CDR2: MNHEY and SVGEGT. In nucleotides, the CDR3 is TGTGCCAGCAGTCGGACTAGCGGGGGTGATGAAGAGACCCAGTACTTC. It codes for CASSRTSGGDEETQYF.

This clonotype was recorded at least ten times. This chain links TRBV4-1 with TRBJ1-1; possibly TRBD1 for D (6 bases). Trimming removed 4 bases from V and 5 bases from J, with 11 bases in between. Germline V gene lookup returns CDR1 MGHRA and CDR2 YSYEKL. The CDR3 runs 13 residues. The CDR3 coding sequence is TGCGCCAGCAGCCGCCGAGGGGGAACTGAAGCTTTCTTT. Its protein product is CASSRRGGTEAFF.